This T cell receptor beta chain appears in the sequencing data of a study of blood T cells in healthy people across ages. Germline V CDR1 and CDR2: MNHEY, SVGEGT. This CDR3 region has 13 residues. Trimming took 9 bases from V and 0 from J, leaving 8 bases between them. At least ten counts were recorded for this clonotype. For the second PCR, which ran for about 6 to 11 cycles, a sample-barcoded 5' primer and a J-beta primer mix were used. Via MiXCR, TCRdb re-called the 5' RACE reads, giving one row per CDR3 protein. There are roughly 550,000 distinct CDR3 sequences in the sample; 24% occur only once, and around 10% lies in the top ten. Another study also made use of these data, one on T cells of mothers and their children.

This TCR derives from a boy aged 5-17 years in good health. V is TRBV6-2 or TRBV6-3 and J is TRBJ2-2; TRBD1 is a possible D gene (6 bases). The specimen sequenced was blood. CDR3 region: CASRTANTGELFF. CDR3 sequence (DNA): TGTGCCAGTAGGACAGCGAACACCGGGGAGCTGTTTTTT.